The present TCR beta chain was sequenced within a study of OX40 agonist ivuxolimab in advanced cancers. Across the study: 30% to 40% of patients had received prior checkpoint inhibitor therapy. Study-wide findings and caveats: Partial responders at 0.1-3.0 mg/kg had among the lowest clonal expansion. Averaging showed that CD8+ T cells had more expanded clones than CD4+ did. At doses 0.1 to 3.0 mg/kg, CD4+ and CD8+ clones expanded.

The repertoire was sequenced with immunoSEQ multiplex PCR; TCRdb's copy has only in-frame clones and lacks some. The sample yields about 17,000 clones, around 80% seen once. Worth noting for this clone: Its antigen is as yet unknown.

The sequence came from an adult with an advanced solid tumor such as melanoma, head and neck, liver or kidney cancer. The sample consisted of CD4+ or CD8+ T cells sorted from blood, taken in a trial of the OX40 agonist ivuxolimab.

CDR3 coding DNA: TGTGCCAGCGCCCCGGAACAGGTCTACGAGCAGTACTTC. Translating gives CASAPEQVYEQYF. The chain has TRBV6-1 and TRBJ2-7; D possibly corresponds to TRBD1 (5 bases). This CDR3 comprises 13 residues. The V and J ends lost 8 bases and 3 bases respectively, with 14 bases between them. Germline V gives CDR1 MNHNS, CDR2 SASEGT.